This T cell receptor (beta chain) was documented in a study of blood T cell repertoires in COVID-19. Background on the study: T cells, B-cell-depleted T cells, or PBMCs provided the cDNA or gDNA that served as material.

Original analysis: How many nucleated cells were present was estimated from reference gene primer amplification. Method: immunoSEQ multiplex PCR; TCRdb's copy keeps in-frame clones and lacks some. From that table come the V and J calls and clone size; the DNA was used to work out D and trimming. The table has nearly 200,000 clones, 82% seen once; the top ten hold approximately 6.9%. V gave up 5 bases and J gave up 6 bases, with 19 bases separating them. CDR1 is MNHEY, CDR2 SVGAGI, per germline. The CDR3 length is 15 residues. Source material: peripheral blood. This chain links TRBV6-5 with TRBJ1-1; perhaps TRBD1 as D (6 bases). The receptor was isolated from a human donor with acute or convalescent COVID-19. The donor label of this sample is uncertain. The CDR3: CASSSFQGLGAEAFF. CDR3 nucleotide sequence: TGTGCCAGCAGTAGCTTCCAGGGGCTTGGGGCTGAAGCTTTCTTT.